Detailed here is one TCR beta chain. What antigen it recognizes has not been identified. Base qualities are not at hand, and no much larger clone is one base apart. Measured from the cysteine to the phenylalanine, the CDR3 is 15 residues long. Only the CDR3 portion is preserved as DNA: 45 bases, with reading frame beginning at the first base. The junction shows trimming of 4 bases on V and 3 bases on J, and the gene matches do not reach 9 bases of it. The germline V gene (reference sequence) sets CDR1 to SGHKS and CDR2 to YYEKEE. This sample was taken from a study of cytotoxic CD8 clonotypes in ibrutinib-treated CLL (dated by TCRdb to about 2021). Turning to the overall study: The cohort included some 14 treatment-naive and 11 to 12 relapsed/refractory patients; roughly 17 were IGHV unmutated. All remission and progressive disease samples were collected while patients were still receiving ibrutinib. The response samples were drawn at a median of approximately 11 months into treatment, with a range of roughly 6 to 36 months. Cryopreserved peripheral blood mononuclear cells were obtained prior to treatment, at the time of response, and at either disease progression or sustained remission. Longitudinal samples were available for about 30% of the 86 trial participants. On average, each sample had 255,043 productive templates and more than 75,000 productive rearrangements. Partial responses were observed in about 24 patients and complete responses in 2; after a median follow-up of 68 months, remission was maintained in approximately 14 patients and progression was observed in approximately 12.

The label giving this sample's time point can be read as: progressive disease on ibrutinib. For TCR beta library preparation, roughly 2.2 micrograms of genomic DNA were isolated from cryopreserved PBMCs. Longitudinal blood samples from CLL patients on ibrutinib monotherapy underwent high-throughput TCR beta sequencing. The patients took part in an open-label, single-center phase 2 trial of ibrutinib monotherapy. Study-wide findings and limitations: Sustained-remission and progressing patients did not have matched sampling times, and lymph node repertoires were not examined. Baseline clonality exceeded that of age-matched healthy donors and correlated strongly with circulating CD8+ T-cell counts. Public clonotypes were rare and either shrank or stayed stable during treatment, and the rise in clonality at ibrutinib response reflected expansion of private clonotypes. Clonality rose at ibrutinib response, remained stable during sustained remission, and dropped back toward baseline at progression.

A MiSeq instrument was used for deep resolution sequencing, which targeted depths ranging from 1 in 1 million up to 1 in 200,000 T cells, with coverage averaging 10x for each clonotype. The immunoSEQ hsTCRB Kit was used to generate TCR beta libraries. In the authors' own workflow: ImmunoSEQ Data Assistant and ImmunoSEQ Analyzer were used for data analysis, and V, D and J genes were assigned according to IMGT definitions. Clonality was computed as one minus normalized Shannon entropy of productive rearrangement frequencies, ranging from 0 to 1. Only overrepresented clonotypes making up at least 0.05% of the repertoire of each patient were included in the public clonotype analysis. About twelve repertoires from age-matched healthy donors, obtained from immuneACCESS, served as clonality controls. Here the immuneACCESS table is served through TCRdb, limited to in-frame sequences with V and J called. Missing clones are a known gap in these copies; in checked studies unresolved V genes cover under half, and the rest lacks a known reason. For V, J and clone size, that table is used; D and trimming come from the DNA. Within this sample are approximately 280,000 clones, with around 76% of them counted one time only. About 5.3% of the sample is held by the ten biggest clonotypes.

The rearranged segments are TRBV5-5 and TRBJ2-7, and 8 junctional nucleotides match TRBD1. The source material was PBMCs, sampled at disease progression, from a patient treated with ibrutinib. The TCR originated in a human donor with chronic lymphocytic leukemia. The CDR3 reads CASSPSLTGGYEQYF. The nucleotide sequence reads as follows: TGTGCCAGCAGCCCATCACTTACAGGGGGCTACGAGCAGTACTTC.